This T cell receptor beta chain was profiled in a study of T-cell memory formation after mild COVID-19. TCRdb analysed the 5' RACE reads with MiXCR anew, one entry per CDR3 protein. The sample has 450,000 or so distinct CDR3 sequences, 20% seen once. The J segment lost 8 bases and the V segment lost 5 bases, leaving 19 bases of the junction unmatched. Germline V gives CDR1 SEHNR, CDR2 FQNEAQ (reference sequence). The CDR3 covers 17 residues. The specimen was PBMCs or a T cell subset sorted from them (not recorded which). The chain recombines TRBV7-9 with TRBJ2-7, with TRBD2 matching over 9 bases. The clonotype comes from an adult woman who had mild COVID-19 (a few samples of this study predate the infection). Cell type and time point are not known. The CDR3 is CASSPLSGSGSLRQQYF. DNA of the CDR3: TGTGCCAGCAGCCCCTTATCGGGTAGCGGGAGCCTACGACAGCAGTACTTC.